A single sample is the source of the 10 T cell receptor beta chains below, sequenced in a study of T-cell reconstitution after alpha-beta-depleted transplantation in children (dated by TCRdb to about 2016). Libraries were built with PCR. This sample was sequenced with an Illumina HiSeq 2500. TCR library preparation used molecular barcoding, with unique molecular identifiers applied to normalize quantification of the TCRbeta repertoire. The raw public reads went through TCRdb reprocessing: fastp at Q25, MiXCR clone calling, in-frame beta chains kept. Each entry is one CDR3 protein sequence, shown with its most common DNA and genes. This sample is represented by some 390,000 distinct CDR3 sequences; just over 20% of them were singletons. About 3.8% of the sample is taken by the ten largest. Sample: PBMCs from the stem cell graft donor, taken from the stem cell graft. The origin of the receptors is a human donor who donated a stem cell graft to a child with acute myeloid leukemia.

Notes on this clonotype: Since a much larger clone is just one base distant, this may be a read error. Because it lacks the conserved phenylalanine or tryptophan at the end, this CDR3 is likely a read error. The rearrangement links TRBV20-1 to TRBJ1-1; D may be TRBD1 (5 bases). The CDR3 runs 15 residues. Germline assignment: CDR1 DFQATT and CDR2 SNEGSKA (reference sequence). Trimming took 3 bases from V and 0 from J, leaving 14 bases between them. Here the CDR3 reads CSASSLQEMNTEAFY. The DNA for the CDR3 is TGCAGTGCTAGCTCATTACAGGAAATGAACACTGAAGCTTTCTAT.

This clonotype was seen a handful of times. The V and J genes are TRBV5-1 and TRBJ2-1; weak D call: TRBD2 (5 bases). The length of the CDR3 is 14 residues. Trimming pared 4 bases from V and 4 bases from J, leaving 12 bases between. From germline, CDR1 is SGHRS and CDR2 YFSETQ. CDR3 region: CASSVGPGYNEQFF. CDR3 nucleotide sequence: TGCGCCAGCAGCGTTGGGCCGGGATACAATGAGCAGTTCTTC.

This rearrangement joins TRBV6-4 to TRBJ2-5; D may be TRBD2 (5 bases). The germline V gene encodes CDR1 MRHNA and CDR2 SNTAGT. This CDR3 is 15 amino acids long. Trimming pared 0 bases from V and 7 bases from J, leaving 15 bases between. This CDR3 is CASSDSRPDWGTQYF. The CDR3 DNA sequence: TGTGCCAGCAGTGACTCGAGACCGGACTGGGGGACCCAGTACTTC.

Only a few counts were recorded for this clonotype. Written as DNA, the CDR3 is TGTGCCAGCAGTTTTGGGCAGTCGAACACCGGGGAGCTGTTTTTT. It specifies CASSFGQSNTGELFF. The rearrangement uses TRBV12-3 or TRBV12-4 and TRBJ2-2; D is uncertain. V shed 3 bases and J shed 0 bases, with 8 bases lying between them. The CDR3 covers 15 residues.

This clonotype has more than one count but fewer than ten. The V gene is TRBV12-3 or TRBV12-4, the J gene TRBJ2-1; 7 positions match TRBD1. The CDR3 is 16 amino acids. Losses at the gene ends were 1 base for V and 3 bases for J; bases not matched to a gene: 6. The CDR3 loop is CASSLGSGTVYNEQFF. CDR3 nucleotides: TGTGCCAGCAGTTTAGGGTCCGGGACAGTCTACAATGAGCAGTTCTTC.

This clonotype was observed at least ten times. This chain uses TRBV6-5 with TRBJ1-1, with D possibly matching TRBD1 (5 bases). Between the trimmed V and J ends, which lost 0 bases and 4 bases, there was a span of 9 bases. The CDR3 spans 14 residues. Per the germline V gene, CDR1 is MNHEY and CDR2 is SVGAGI. The DNA of the CDR3 is TGTGCCAGCAGTTACTCGGGGGATTCCACTGAAGCTTTCTTT. Translation gives CASSYSGDSTEAFF.

This clonotype was seen ten or more times. The V gene is TRBV29-1, the J gene TRBJ1-6, with D maybe TRBD1 (5 bases). CDR1 and CDR2 (germline): SQVTM, ANQGSEA. The CDR3 runs to 13 residues. Trimming removed 4 bases at V and 8 bases at J, with 12 bases between. This CDR3 is CSVAGARDSPLHF. In DNA form, the CDR3 reads TGCAGCGTTGCTGGGGCGAGGGATTCACCCCTCCACTTT.

The chain carries TRBV12-3 or TRBV12-4 and TRBJ1-5; possible D gene TRBD1, 5 bases. Trimming took 6 bases from V and 3 from J, leaving 18 bases between them. This CDR3 has 16 amino acids. The CDR3 nucleotides read TGTGCCAGCAGCACTTCTGCCGGGACGAACAATCAGCCCCAGCATTTT. Amino acids: CASSTSAGTNNQPQHF.

The rearrangement uses TRBV4-3 and TRBJ2-5; D call uncertain. V lost 1 base and J lost 5, with 11 bases in between. This CDR3 comprises 14 residues. Germline V lookup: CDR1 LGHNA, CDR2 YSLEER. This CDR3 is CASSQVVRRETQYF. The CDR3 nucleotides are TGCGCCAGCAGCCAAGTCGTGAGACGGGAGACCCAGTACTTC.

The V call is TRBV27, the J call TRBJ2-1; TRBD2 matches 7 bases. V dropped 5 bases and J dropped 6; count of bases not matched to a gene: 10. Per germline, CDR1 MNHEY and CDR2 SMNVEV (reference sequence). This CDR3 has 15 amino acids. The CDR3 here is CASSHREREGNEQFF. CDR3 coding DNA: TGTGCCAGCAGTCACCGGGAGAGGGAGGGCAATGAGCAGTTCTTC.